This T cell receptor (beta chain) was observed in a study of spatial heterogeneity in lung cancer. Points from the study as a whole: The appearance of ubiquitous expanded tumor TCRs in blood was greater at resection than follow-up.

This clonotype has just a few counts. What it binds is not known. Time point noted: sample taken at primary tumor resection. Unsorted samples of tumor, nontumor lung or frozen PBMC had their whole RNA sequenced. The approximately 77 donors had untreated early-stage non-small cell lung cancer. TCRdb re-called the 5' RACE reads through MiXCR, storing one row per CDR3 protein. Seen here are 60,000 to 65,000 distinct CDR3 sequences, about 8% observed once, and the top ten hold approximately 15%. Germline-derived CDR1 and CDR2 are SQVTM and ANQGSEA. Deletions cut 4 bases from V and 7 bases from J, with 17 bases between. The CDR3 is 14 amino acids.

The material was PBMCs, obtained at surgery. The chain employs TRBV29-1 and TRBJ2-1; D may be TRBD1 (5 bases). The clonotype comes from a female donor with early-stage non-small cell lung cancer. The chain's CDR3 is CSVGVPRAKNEQFF. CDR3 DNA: TGCAGCGTTGGGGTCCCCAGGGCGAAGAATGAGCAGTTCTTC.